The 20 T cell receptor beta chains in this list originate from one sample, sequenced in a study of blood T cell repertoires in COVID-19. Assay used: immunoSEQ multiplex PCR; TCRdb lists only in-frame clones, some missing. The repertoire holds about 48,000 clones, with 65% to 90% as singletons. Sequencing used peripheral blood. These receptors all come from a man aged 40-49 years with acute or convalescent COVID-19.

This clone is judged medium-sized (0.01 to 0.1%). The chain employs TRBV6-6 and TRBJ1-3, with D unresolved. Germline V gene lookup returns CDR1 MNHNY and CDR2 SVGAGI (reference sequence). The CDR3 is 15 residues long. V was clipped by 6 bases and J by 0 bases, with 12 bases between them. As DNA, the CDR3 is TGTGCCAGCAGGTCGCAGCACTACTCTGGAAACACCATATATTTT. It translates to CASRSQHYSGNTIYF.

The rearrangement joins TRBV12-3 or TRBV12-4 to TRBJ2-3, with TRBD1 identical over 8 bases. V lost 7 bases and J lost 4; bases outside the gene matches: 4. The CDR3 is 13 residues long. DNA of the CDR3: TGTGCCAGCACCCTGACAGGGGCAGATACGCAGTATTTT. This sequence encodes CASTLTGADTQYF.

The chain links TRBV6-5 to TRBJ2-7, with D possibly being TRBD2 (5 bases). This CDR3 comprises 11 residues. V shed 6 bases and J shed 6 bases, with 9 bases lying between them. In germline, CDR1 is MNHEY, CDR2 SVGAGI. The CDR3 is CASSHGVEQYF. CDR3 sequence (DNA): TGTGCCAGCAGCCACGGGGTCGAGCAGTACTTC.

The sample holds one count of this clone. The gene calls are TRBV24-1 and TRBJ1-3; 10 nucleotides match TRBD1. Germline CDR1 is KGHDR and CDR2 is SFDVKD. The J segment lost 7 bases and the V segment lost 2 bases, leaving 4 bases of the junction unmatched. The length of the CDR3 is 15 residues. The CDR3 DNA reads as TGTGCCACCAGTGATTGGCGACAGGGGGCCAACACCATATATTTT. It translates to CATSDWRQGANTIYF.

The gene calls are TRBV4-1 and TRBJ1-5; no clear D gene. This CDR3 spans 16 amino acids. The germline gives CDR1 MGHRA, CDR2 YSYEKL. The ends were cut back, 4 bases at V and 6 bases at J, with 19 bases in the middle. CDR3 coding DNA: TGCGCCAGCAGCCCCACGGGTAGACTGACGCGTCAGCCCCAGCATTTT. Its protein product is CASSPTGRLTRQPQHF.

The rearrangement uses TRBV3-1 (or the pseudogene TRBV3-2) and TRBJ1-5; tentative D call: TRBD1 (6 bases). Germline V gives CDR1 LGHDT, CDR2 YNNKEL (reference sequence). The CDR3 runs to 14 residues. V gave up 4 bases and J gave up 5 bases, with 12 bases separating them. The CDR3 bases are TGTGCCAGCAGCCTGAAGGGGGTGTATCAGCCCCAGCATTTT. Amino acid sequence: CASSLKGVYQPQHF.

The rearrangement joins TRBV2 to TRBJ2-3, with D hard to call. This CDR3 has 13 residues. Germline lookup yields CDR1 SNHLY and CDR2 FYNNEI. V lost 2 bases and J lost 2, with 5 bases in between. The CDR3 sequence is CASSERLTDTQYF. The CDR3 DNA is TGTGCCAGCAGTGAACGACTCACAGATACGCAGTATTTT.

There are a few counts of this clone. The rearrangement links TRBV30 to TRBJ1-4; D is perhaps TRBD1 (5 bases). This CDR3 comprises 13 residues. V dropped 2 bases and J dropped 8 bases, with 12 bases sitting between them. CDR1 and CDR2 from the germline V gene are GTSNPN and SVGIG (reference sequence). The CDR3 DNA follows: TGTGCCTGGAGTACGCAGGGAAGGGAAAAACTGTTTTTT. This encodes CAWSTQGREKLFF. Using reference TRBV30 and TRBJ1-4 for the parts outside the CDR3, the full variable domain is SQTIHQWPATLVQPVGSPLSLECTVEGTSNPNLYWYRQAAGRGLQLLFYSVGIGQISSEVPQNLSASRPQDRQFILSSKKLLLSDSGFYLCAWSTQGREKLFFGSGTQLSVL.

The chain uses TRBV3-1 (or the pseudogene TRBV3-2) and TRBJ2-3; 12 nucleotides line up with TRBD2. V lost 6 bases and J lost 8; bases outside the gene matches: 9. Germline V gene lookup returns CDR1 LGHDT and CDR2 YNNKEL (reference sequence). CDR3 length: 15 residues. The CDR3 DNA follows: TGTGCCAGCAGTCAGACTAGCGGGGGAGCCATTACGCAGTATTTT. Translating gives CASSQTSGGAITQYF.

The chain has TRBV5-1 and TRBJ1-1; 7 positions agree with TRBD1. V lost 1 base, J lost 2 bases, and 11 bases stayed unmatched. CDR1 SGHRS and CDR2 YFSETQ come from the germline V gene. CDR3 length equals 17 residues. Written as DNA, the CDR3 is TGCGCCAGCAGCTTGAGAATCTCCGGGACAGCAAACACTGAAGCTTTCTTT. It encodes CASSLRISGTANTEAFF.

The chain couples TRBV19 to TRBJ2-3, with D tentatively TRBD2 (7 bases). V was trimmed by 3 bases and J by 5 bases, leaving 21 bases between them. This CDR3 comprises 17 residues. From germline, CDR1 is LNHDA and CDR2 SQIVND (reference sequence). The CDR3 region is CASSIFGGGGRGDTQYF. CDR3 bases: TGTGCCAGTAGTATTTTCGGAGGCGGGGGCCGGGGAGATACGCAGTATTTT.

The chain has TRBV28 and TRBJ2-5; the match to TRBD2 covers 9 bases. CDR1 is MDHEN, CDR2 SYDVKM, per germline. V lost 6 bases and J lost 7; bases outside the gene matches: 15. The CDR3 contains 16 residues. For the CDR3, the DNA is TGTGCCAGCAGCCGAAAAACTAGCGGGCCGCGGGGGACCCAGTACTTC. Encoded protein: CASSRKTSGPRGTQYF.

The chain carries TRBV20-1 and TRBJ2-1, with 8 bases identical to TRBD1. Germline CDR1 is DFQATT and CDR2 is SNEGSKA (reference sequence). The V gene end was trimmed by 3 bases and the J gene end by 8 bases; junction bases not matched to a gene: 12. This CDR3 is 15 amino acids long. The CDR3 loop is CSASLGRGRLDEQFF. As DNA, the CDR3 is TGCAGTGCTAGTCTCGGCAGGGGGCGTTTGGATGAGCAGTTCTTC.

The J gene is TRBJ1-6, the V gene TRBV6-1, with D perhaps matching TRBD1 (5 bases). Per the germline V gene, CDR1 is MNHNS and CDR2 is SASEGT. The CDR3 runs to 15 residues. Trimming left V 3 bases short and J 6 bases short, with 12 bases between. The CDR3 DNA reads TGTGCCAGCAGTGAGAGCCCAGGGTCTAATTCACCCCTCCACTTT. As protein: CASSESPGSNSPLHF.

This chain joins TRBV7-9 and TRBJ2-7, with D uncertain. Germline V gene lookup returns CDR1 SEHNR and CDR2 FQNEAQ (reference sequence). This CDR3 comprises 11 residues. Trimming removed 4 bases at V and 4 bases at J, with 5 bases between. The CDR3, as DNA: TGTGCCAGCAGCTACCAGTACGAGCAGTACTTC. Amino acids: CASSYQYEQYF.

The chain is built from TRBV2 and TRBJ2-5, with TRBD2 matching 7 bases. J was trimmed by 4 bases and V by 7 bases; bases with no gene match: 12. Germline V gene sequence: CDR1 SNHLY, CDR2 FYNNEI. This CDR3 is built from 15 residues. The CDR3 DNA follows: TGTGCCAGCAAGATGATGGGAGGGGTTGGAGAGACCCAGTACTTC. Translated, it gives CASKMMGGVGETQYF.

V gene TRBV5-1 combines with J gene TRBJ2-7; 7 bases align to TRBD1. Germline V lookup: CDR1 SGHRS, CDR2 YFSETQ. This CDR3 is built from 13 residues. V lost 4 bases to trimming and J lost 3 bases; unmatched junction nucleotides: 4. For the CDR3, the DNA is TGCGCCAGCAGCCAGGGACAGATCTACGAGCAGTACTTC. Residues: CASSQGQIYEQYF.

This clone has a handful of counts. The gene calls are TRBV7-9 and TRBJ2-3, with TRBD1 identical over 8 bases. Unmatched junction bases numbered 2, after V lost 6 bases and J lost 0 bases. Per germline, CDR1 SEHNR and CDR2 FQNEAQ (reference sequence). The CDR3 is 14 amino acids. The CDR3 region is CASRNRGSTDTQYF. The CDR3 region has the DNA TGTGCCAGCAGGAACAGGGGGAGCACAGATACGCAGTATTTT.

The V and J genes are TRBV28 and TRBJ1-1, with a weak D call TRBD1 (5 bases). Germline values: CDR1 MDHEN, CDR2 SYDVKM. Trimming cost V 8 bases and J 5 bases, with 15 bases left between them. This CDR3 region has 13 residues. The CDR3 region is CASRTRAYTEAFF. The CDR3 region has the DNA TGTGCCAGCCGGACCAGGGCATATACTGAAGCTTTCTTT.

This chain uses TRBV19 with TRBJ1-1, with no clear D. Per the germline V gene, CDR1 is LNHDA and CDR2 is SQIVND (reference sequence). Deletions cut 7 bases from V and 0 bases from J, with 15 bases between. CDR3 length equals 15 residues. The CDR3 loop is CASTQRGAMNTEAFF. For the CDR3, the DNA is TGTGCCAGTACCCAACGAGGAGCCATGAACACTGAAGCTTTCTTT.